These T cell receptor beta chains were read from a single sample in a study of OX40 agonist ivuxolimab in advanced cancers. Sequencing was performed with immunoSEQ multiplex PCR; in TCRdb, only in-frame clones are kept and a portion is missing. The sample lists around 110,000 clones, 90% occurring once. The sequences come from CD4+ or CD8+ T cells sorted from blood, collected in a trial of the OX40 agonist ivuxolimab. All receptors come from an adult with an advanced solid tumor such as melanoma, head and neck, liver or kidney cancer. The CDR3 runs from the conserved cysteine through the conserved F or W. D genes are given only for firm matches. Not all rows give a size; the values are once, few, many and, for expanded clones, a class.

NA,TRBJ2-2,TRBV25-1,NA,TGTGCCAGCAGTGAACGAATAGGGACCACCGGGGAGCTGTTTTTT,CASSERIGTTGELFF
NA,TRBJ1-2,TRBV20-1,NA,TGCAGTGCGCCGGACAGCTATGGCTACACCTTC,CSAPDSYGYTF
TRBD2,TRBJ2-3,TRBV18,NA,TGTGCCAGCTCACCGCGGTGGGCTAGCGGGGACCTCACAGATACGCAGTATTTT,CASSPRWASGDLTDTQYF
NA,TRBJ2-3,TRBV11-2,NA,TGTGCCAGCAGTTTACAAGCGGGCGCAAGCACAGATACGCAGTATTTT,CASSLQAGASTDTQYF
NA,TRBJ1-6,TRBV18,NA,TGTGCCAGCTCACCCGCCTCCGAAGGGAATTCACCCCTCCACTTT,CASSPASEGNSPLHF
NA,TRBJ2-7,TRBV12-2,NA,TGTGCAAGTCGCTCGGGGGGACTAGCGGGGGGCCCCGCCTCCTACGAGCAGTACTTC,CASRSGGLAGGPASYEQYF
NA,TRBJ2-6,TRBV10-1,NA,TGCGCCAGCAGCGCACAAAGTCGGGCCAACGTCCTGACTTTC,CASSAQSRANVLTF
TRBD1,TRBJ2-2,TRBV7-2,once,TGTGCCAGCAGCTTTCCCTCCGGGACAGGGGCGAACACCGGGGAGCTGTTTTTT,CASSFPSGTGANTGELFF
NA,TRBJ2-3,TRBV7-9,NA,TGTGCCAGCAGCTTAGTAGGAAAAGGAGATACGCAGTATTTT,CASSLVGKGDTQYF
NA,TRBJ1-4,TRBV11-2,NA,TGTGCCAGCAACCGCAACCTCCGGGATGAAAAACTGTTTTTT,CASNRNLRDEKLFF
TRBD1,TRBJ1-5,TRBV5-1,NA,TGCGCCAGCAGCGCCAGGGGGAATCCGGATCAGCCCCAGCATTTT,CASSARGNPDQPQHF
TRBD1,TRBJ1-4,TRBV6-5,NA,TGTGCCAGCAGACTCAAACCGGGACAGGGGGAAAAACTGTTTTTT,CASRLKPGQGEKLFF
NA,TRBJ1-4,TRBV2,NA,TGTGCCAGCAGGACTATTAATTTCAGAGGACCTAATGAAAAACTGTTTTTT,CASRTINFRGPNEKLFF
NA,TRBJ2-7,TRBV7-2,NA,TGTGCCAGCAGCTTAGGACGGGCCCCCCCGTACTTC,CASSLGRAPPYF
NA,TRBJ2-7,TRBV28,NA,TGTGCCACCCTCTCTGGAGGGGCCCCCTACGAGCAGTACTTC,CATLSGGAPYEQYF
NA,TRBJ2-2,TRBV19,NA,TGTGCCAGTAGTATAGGGAAGGTTGGGGAGCTGTTTTTT,CASSIGKVGELFF
NA,TRBJ1-3,TRBV11-2,NA,TGTGCCAGCAGCCCTCTCTTGGGAAACACCATATATTTT,CASSPLLGNTIYF
TRBD1,TRBJ2-7,TRBV28,NA,TGTGCCAGCAGAACCCCGGGACAGGTACTAAAAAGCTACGAGCAGTACTTC,CASRTPGQVLKSYEQYF
NA,TRBJ2-5,TRBV5-1,NA,TGCGCCAGCAGCTTGGGTTTGTGGGAGACCCAGTACTTC,CASSLGLWETQYF
NA,TRBJ2-3,TRBV7-2,NA,TGTGCCAGCAGCTTTGGGGCGGGGCGTAGCACAGATACGCAGTATTTT,CASSFGAGRSTDTQYF
TRBD1,TRBJ1-1,TRBV6-5,few,TGTGCCAGCAGTTACTCGACAGGGGGCACTGAAGCTTTCTTT,CASSYSTGGTEAFF
TRBD1,TRBJ1-5,TRBV19,NA,TGTGCCAGCCAAGACGGGACAGAGATATTTCAGCCCCAGCATTTT,CASQDGTEIFQPQHF
TRBD2,TRBJ2-3,TRBV30,NA,TGTGCCTGGAGTGCCCAGCGGGGGGGCGATACGCAGTATTTT,CAWSAQRGGDTQYF
TRBD1,TRBJ2-1,TRBV11-2,NA,TGTGCCAGCAGCTTAAAGACAGGGAGCTCCTACAATGAGCAGTTCTTC,CASSLKTGSSYNEQFF
NA,TRBJ2-5,TRBV11-2,once,TGTGCCAGCAGCTTTCGGTTGGCGCAAGAGACCCAGTACTTC,CASSFRLAQETQYF
NA,TRBJ1-3,TRBV9,NA,TGTGCCAGCAGCGCCGGAAACTCTGGAAACACCATATATTTT,CASSAGNSGNTIYF
NA,TRBJ1-4,TRBV27,NA,TGTGCCAGCAGTTCCCTCCAGACTTTGTTGGAAAAACTGTTTTTT,CASSSLQTLLEKLFF
TRBD1,TRBJ1-2,TRBV5-6,NA,TGCGCCAGCAGCCGTCTTACCCGGGACAGGGGGCGGAACTATGGCTACACCTTC,CASSRLTRDRGRNYGYTF
NA,TRBJ2-3,TRBV5-4,NA,TGTGCCAGCGCCGGGGGTACCACAGATACGCAGTATTTT,CASAGGTTDTQYF
NA,TRBJ2-7,TRBV25-1,NA,TGTGCCAGCAGTGAATATTCGGGGGACGAGCAGTACTTC,CASSEYSGDEQYF
NA,TRBJ1-3,TRBV28,NA,TGTGCCAGCAGTCAGGGGCTAGGAAACACCATATATTTT,CASSQGLGNTIYF
NA,TRBJ2-3,TRBV30,NA,TGTGCCTGGAGTGTAAGAGGGCCCACTAGCACAGATACGCAGTATTTT,CAWSVRGPTSTDTQYF
NA,TRBJ2-6,TRBV2,few,TGTGCCAGCAGTGAAGGGGGACGCTCTGGGGCCAACGTCCTGACTTTC,CASSEGGRSGANVLTF
TRBD2,TRBJ2-5,TRBV7-7,NA,TGTGCCAGCAGCGCCGGGGCCAGCGGGGGGTTCCAAGAGACCCAGTACTTC,CASSAGASGGFQETQYF
NA,TRBJ2-7,TRBV7-8,NA,TGTGCCAGCAGGGACTCTGGTGGCTCCTACGAGCAGTACTTC,CASRDSGGSYEQYF
NA,TRBJ1-4,TRBV15,NA,TGTGCCACCAGCAGAGATAGGGGGGGAAGTAATGAAAAACTGTTTTTT,CATSRDRGGSNEKLFF
TRBD1,TRBJ2-5,TRBV5-5,NA,TGTGCCAGCAGCTTGGGAATACAGGGGATACAAGAGACCCAGTACTTC,CASSLGIQGIQETQYF
NA,TRBJ2-3,TRBV9,once,TGTGCCAGCAGCGTTGAACACCGCGTAACAGATACGCAGTATTTT,CASSVEHRVTDTQYF
TRBD2,TRBJ2-3,TRBV9,once,TGTGCCAGCAGCGTAGCAGCGGGGGGCACAGATACGCAGTATTTT,CASSVAAGGTDTQYF
NA,TRBJ2-3,TRBV9,NA,TGTGCCAGCAGCGCCCTCGGACGTTCCGAGACAGATACGCAGTATTTT,CASSALGRSETDTQYF
NA,TRBJ2-2,TRBV11-3,NA,TGTGCCAGCAGCTTAAGTCGAGGGTTTGAGGAGCTGTTTTTT,CASSLSRGFEELFF
NA,TRBJ1-5,TRBV5-1,NA,TGCGCCAGCAGCCTGGACGGGGGGAGGGAACAGCCCCAGCATTTT,CASSLDGGREQPQHF
TRBD2,TRBJ2-2,TRBV11-3,NA,TGTGCCAGCAGCTTAAGCGGGGCGAACACCGGGGAGCTGTTTTTT,CASSLSGANTGELFF
NA,TRBJ1-5,TRBV28,NA,TGTGCCAGCGGAGGGACCCCAAGCAATCAGCCCCAGCATTTT,CASGGTPSNQPQHF
TRBD1,TRBJ2-7,TRBV6-1,NA,TGTGCCAGCAATGGACAGGGGGGGCGCGAGCAGTACTTC,CASNGQGGREQYF
NA,TRBJ1-4,TRBV28,NA,TGTGCCAGCTCCCTCCCCGGAGAAAAACTGTTTTTT,CASSLPGEKLFF
NA,TRBJ1-2,TRBV10-2,NA,TGCGCCAGTGGGGGCCGGGACGGATCTGACTATGGCTACACCTTC,CASGGRDGSDYGYTF
NA,TRBJ2-5,TRBV4-1,NA,TGCGCCAGCAGCCAACCGGGACACTGGGAAGAGACCCAGTACTTC,CASSQPGHWEETQYF
NA,TRBJ2-3,TRBV7-3,NA,TGTGCCAGCTCGACACCACTCACAGATACGCAGTATTTT,CASSTPLTDTQYF
TRBD1,TRBJ1-6,TRBV7-2,NA,TGTGCCAGCAGCCCTGGGACAGGGGTTGACTATAATTCACCCCTCCACTTT,CASSPGTGVDYNSPLHF
NA,TRBJ2-3,TRBV19,NA,TGTGCCACCCCTACACTCCACACAGATACGCAGTATTTT,CATPTLHTDTQYF
NA,TRBJ1-6,TRBV4-3,NA,TGCGCCAGCAGCCGCGAGCGGACTTCCTATTCACCCCTCCACTTT,CASSRERTSYSPLHF
NA,TRBJ2-7,TRBV19,NA,TGTGCCAGTAGTCTCCACGGTCCCGGCGGACAGAATTACGAGCAGTACTTC,CASSLHGPGGQNYEQYF
TRBD1,TRBJ2-7,TRBV4-2,NA,TGTGCCAGCAGCCAGGTGACAGGGACGTACGGCGAGCAGTACTTC,CASSQVTGTYGEQYF
NA,TRBJ1-5,TRBV28,NA,TGTGCCAGCAGACAGGGTAGTCAGCCCCAGCATTTT,CASRQGSQPQHF
NA,TRBJ1-5,TRBV19,NA,TGTGCCAGTATGGAGACGTACCTGTCGGGGGGCAATCAGCCCCAGCATTTT,CASMETYLSGGNQPQHF
TRBD1,TRBJ1-2,TRBV5-6,NA,TGTGCCAGCAGCTTGGGTACAGGGGTTTACTATGGCTACACCTTC,CASSLGTGVYYGYTF
NA,TRBJ1-2,TRBV5-1,NA,TGCGCCAGCAGCTCAGAACTCATGGGGGGCTACACCTTC,CASSSELMGGYTF